This T cell receptor (beta chain) was documented in a study of blood T cell repertoires in COVID-19. Turning to the study itself: Italy, Spain and the United States were the sources of the convalescent and acute COVID-19 samples. Sample material is recorded as cDNA or gDNA derived from T cells, B-cell-depleted T cells, or PBMCs.

V shed 6 bases and J 0 bases; nucleotides not matched to a gene: 10. The CDR3 runs to 19 residues. Germline V gene lookup returns CDR1 MDHEN and CDR2 SYDVKM. Per the authors' pipeline: Amplifying reference gene primers gave estimates of nucleated cell counts. Data came from immunoSEQ multiplex PCR; TCRdb stores just in-frame clones and leaves some out. The V and J calls and clone size come from that table; D and trimming were worked out from the DNA. The table has nearly 200,000 clones, around four fifths seen once; the top ten hold 0.9% to 0.95%. The TCR was taken from a man in his 60s with COVID-19, enrolled during active disease. The chain couples TRBV28 to TRBJ1-6; 11 nucleotides match TRBD1. Material for sequencing was peripheral blood. As DNA, the CDR3 is TGTGCCAGCAGAGAGGGGACAGGGGGTAGTGTCTCCTATAATTCACCCCTCCACTTT. This gives the protein CASREGTGGSVSYNSPLHF.